Listed here are 8 T cell receptor beta chains from one sample, sequenced in a study of shared clonotypes between healthy human individuals. Sequencing was performed with immunoSEQ multiplex PCR; in TCRdb, only in-frame clones are kept and a portion is missing. Of about 2.4 million clones listed, roughly nine tenths were seen once; the top ten hold over 0.12%. The material sequenced was naive CD4+ T cells sorted from blood. The subset is: CD45RA+ positively selected. Every receptor here comes from a young man in good health.

The rearrangement joins TRBV7-2 to TRBJ2-3; D call uncertain. The CDR3 length is 12 residues. Trimming stripped 5 bases from V and 6 bases from J, with 9 bases between. Germline V gene data show CDR1 as SGHTA and CDR2 as FQGNSA. This chain's CDR3 is CASSRTSDTQYF. The CDR3 nucleotides are TGTGCCAGCAGCCGTACCAGCGATACGCAGTATTTT. Using reference TRBV7-2 and TRBJ2-3 for the parts outside the CDR3, the full variable domain is GAGVSQSPSNKVTEKGKDVELRCDPISGHTALYWYRQSLGQGLEFLIYFQGNSAPDKSGLPSDRFSAERTGGSVSTLTIQRTQQEDSAVYLCASSRTSDTQYFGPGTRLTVL.

As concerns this clone: Within the sample, other DNA sequences also encode this same CDR3. This rearrangement joins TRBV5-8 to TRBJ2-2; 7 bases agree with TRBD1. Germline-derived CDR1 and CDR2 are SGHTS and YDEGEE. The CDR3 length is 15 residues. V was pared by 0 bases and J by 3 bases, with 2 bases of the junction left unmatched. The CDR3 spells CASSLGQGYTGELFF. For the CDR3, the DNA is TGTGCCAGCAGCTTGGGACAGGGATACACCGGGGAGCTGTTTTTT.

The chain recombines TRBV21-1 with TRBJ1-6. TRBV21-1 is a documented pseudogene. This CDR3 region has 14 residues. DNA for the CDR3: TGTGCCAGCAGCGGGGCACGGGACGGGTCACCCCTCCACTTT. Its translation: CASSGARDGSPLHF.

CDR3 region: CASSEFSDPGTTYEQYF. In DNA form, the CDR3 reads TGCGCCAGCAGTGAATTCTCAGACCCCGGGACAACCTACGAGCAGTACTTC. The chain employs TRBV10-1 and TRBJ2-7; a weak D match, TRBD1 (6 bases). The CDR3 is 17 amino acids. V gave up 3 bases and J gave up 2 bases, with 20 bases separating them. CDR1 and CDR2 (germline): WNHNN, SYGVQD (reference sequence).

V usage is TRBV11-2 and J usage is TRBJ2-7; 7 bases line up with TRBD1. CDR3 length equals 15 residues. V was pared by 5 bases and J by 1 base, with 8 bases of the junction left unmatched. Germline values: CDR1 SGHAT, CDR2 FQNNGV. CDR3 in amino acids: CASSTYRGRSYEQYF. CDR3 DNA: TGTGCCAGCAGCACCTACAGGGGCCGTTCCTACGAGCAGTACTTC.

The chain is built from TRBV19 and TRBJ1-5; a possible D gene is TRBD1 (5 bases). This CDR3 spans 18 amino acids. Germline values: CDR1 LNHDA, CDR2 SQIVND (reference sequence). V was clipped by 6 bases and J by 0 bases, with 21 bases between them. This CDR3 reads CASSLPDNWGISNQPQHF. CDR3 coding DNA: TGTGCCAGTAGCTTACCGGACAATTGGGGCATTAGCAATCAGCCCCAGCATTTT.

The chain joins TRBV28 to TRBJ1-4; D call uncertain. V shed 3 bases and J shed 4 bases, with 12 bases lying between them. The CDR3 length is 15 residues. Germline-derived CDR1 and CDR2 are MDHEN and SYDVKM. This CDR3 reads CASSFQGRYNEKLFF. As DNA, the CDR3 is TGTGCCAGCAGTTTTCAAGGGCGCTATAATGAAAAACTGTTTTTT.

The rearrangement links TRBV25-1 to TRBJ2-7; D gene uncertain. V was pared by 0 bases and J by 1 base, with 7 bases between. Germline CDR1 and CDR2: MGHDK and SYGVNS. This CDR3 has 14 amino acids. The CDR3 DNA reads as TGTGCCAGCAGTGAATATGGCCGTTCCTACGAGCAGTACTTC. Amino acid sequence: CASSEYGRSYEQYF.